This TCR beta chain was obtained from a study of radiation and T cells in renal cell carcinoma. Treatment here: treatment-naive control, cytoreductive nephrectomy. TCRdb's table, derived via immunoSEQ multiplex PCR, lists solely in-frame clones and lacks some. The sample has roughly 14,000 clones; approximately 65% are singletons. V shed 2 bases and J shed 7 bases, with 8 bases lying between them. This CDR3 has 13 amino acids. In germline, CDR1 is SEHNR, CDR2 FQNEAQ (reference sequence). The table lists this clone with a few counts. V and J are TRBV7-9 and TRBJ2-2; possibly TRBD1 for D (6 bases). This sequence originates from a man between 60 and 70 years old with renal cell carcinoma. Here the sequenced sample was tumor tissue, taken from a patient whose treatment was nephrectomy without radiotherapy. CDR3 coding DNA: TGTGCCAGCAGCTTAACAGGGAACGGGGAGCTGTTTTTT. This encodes CASSLTGNGELFF.